These 13 T cell receptor beta chains were sequenced from one sample in a study of regulatory T cells in long-lasting Graves disease. Indicated time point: newly diagnosed GD, antithyroid drugs for less than 3 months. Isolated PBMC RNA provided the starting material for the TCR library. CDR3-region Arm-PCR and iRepertoire HTBI primers produced the TCR beta libraries. TCRdb processed the multiplex PCR reads anew with MiXCR; each CDR3 protein has one entry. The profile shows approximately 400,000 distinct CDR3 sequences, under 15% of them singletons. The sample also formed part of further work on T cells in Graves' hyperthyroidism and ophthalmopathy.

Sequencing used peripheral blood mononuclear cells (PBMCs), obtained at new diagnosis, from a patient treated with antithyroid drugs. The receptor source for this set is a woman aged 25 to 39 with Graves disease.

This clonotype has at least ten counts. The rearrangement joins TRBV6-2 or TRBV6-3 to TRBJ2-1; 7 nucleotides line up with TRBD1. Germline V gene sequence: CDR1 MNHEY, CDR2 SVGEGT. The CDR3 covers 14 residues. Unmatched junction bases numbered 7, after V lost 6 bases and J lost 5 bases. In DNA, the CDR3 is TGTGCCAGCAGCGGGACAGCGAGGGACAATGAGCAGTTCTTC. It is translated as CASSGTARDNEQFF.

This chain connects TRBV30 to TRBJ2-1; 10 bases agree with TRBD2. V trimming: 3 bases; J trimming: 8 bases; junction bases outside the gene matches: 13. The CDR3 loop spans 16 amino acids. CDR1 and CDR2 (germline): GTSNPN, SVGIG (reference sequence). The CDR3 reads CAWSRGRIAGGYEQFF. In DNA, the CDR3 is TGTGCCTGGAGCAGGGGGAGAATAGCGGGAGGTTATGAGCAGTTCTTC.

This chain uses TRBV10-2 with TRBJ2-1, with a tentative D call TRBD2 (5 bases). Germline V gene data show CDR1 as WSHSY and CDR2 as SAAADI. The V and J ends lost 3 bases and 9 bases respectively, with 9 bases between them. The CDR3 extends over 12 amino acids. DNA of the CDR3: TGCGCCAGCAGTGACCTAGCAGTTGAGCAGTTCTTC. Translating gives CASSDLAVEQFF.

This clonotype occurred many times. The chain employs TRBV7-3 and TRBJ2-3, with 7 nucleotides matching TRBD2. Losses at the gene ends were 0 bases for V and 1 base for J; bases not matched to a gene: 4. The germline CDR1 and CDR2 sequences are SGHTA and FQGTGA. The CDR3 sequence is 16 residues long. CDR3 sequence reads: CASSLTGRAGTDTQYF. DNA of the CDR3: TGTGCCAGCAGCTTAACAGGGAGGGCCGGCACAGATACGCAGTATTTT.

This clonotype came up a few times. The V gene is TRBV30, the J gene TRBJ2-3; 11 bases fit TRBD2. Germline V CDR1 and CDR2: GTSNPN, SVGIG (reference sequence). V shed 2 bases and J 6 bases; nucleotides not matched to a gene: 4. The CDR3 is 14 residues long. CDR3 sequence: CAWSPGLAVDTQYF. The DNA of the CDR3 is TGTGCCTGGAGTCCGGGACTAGCGGTTGATACGCAGTATTTT.

The table lists this clonotype with a few counts. The V call is TRBV18, the J call TRBJ1-3; unclear D gene. The CDR3 runs 13 residues. V was pared by 5 bases and J by 4 bases, with 9 bases between. Looked up from germline, CDR1 is KGHSH and CDR2 is LQKENI. CDR3 amino acids: CASSSGEGNTIYF. As DNA, the CDR3 is TGTGCCAGCTCATCCGGCGAGGGAAACACCATATATTTT.

The chain links TRBV5-1 to TRBJ2-1; possible D gene TRBD1, 6 bases. V gave up 4 bases and J gave up 7 bases, with 15 bases separating them. Germline V gene lookup returns CDR1 SGHRS and CDR2 YFSETQ. The CDR3 is 14 amino acids. The CDR3 loop is CASSPPLQGNEQFF. CDR3 sequence (DNA): TGCGCCAGCAGCCCCCCTCTTCAGGGGAATGAGCAGTTCTTC.

The chain combines TRBV24-1 with TRBJ2-2; TRBD2 might be the D (6 bases). Germline V gene sequence: CDR1 KGHDR, CDR2 SFDVKD. Trimming removed 5 bases from V and 4 bases from J, with 19 bases in between. This CDR3 spans 17 amino acids. CDR3 coding DNA: TGTGCCACCAGTGTGTCGGGAGCCGTCGGCGGCACCGGGGAGCTGTTTTTT. It yields the protein CATSVSGAVGGTGELFF.

This clonotype has at least ten counts. V and J are TRBV20-1 and TRBJ1-1; no firm D call. Trimming took 0 bases from V and 6 from J, leaving 8 bases between them. Germline CDR1 DFQATT, CDR2 SNEGSKA (reference sequence). The CDR3 sequence is 12 residues long. CDR3 protein: CSAREWAPEAFF. The CDR3 nucleotides are TGCAGTGCTAGAGAATGGGCCCCTGAAGCTTTCTTT.

Many counts were recorded for this clonotype. J is TRBJ2-1 and V is TRBV11-2, with D perhaps TRBD2 (5 bases). The CDR3 loop spans 15 amino acids. Germline CDR1 is SGHAT and CDR2 is FQNNGV. V dropped 5 bases and J dropped 7 bases, with 18 bases sitting between them. The CDR3 loop reads CASSHPRVEINEQFF. The CDR3 DNA follows: TGTGCCAGCAGCCACCCGAGGGTTGAGATTAATGAGCAGTTCTTC.

Concerning this clonotype itself: Germline is not matched at one junction end, which may reflect a read error. This sequence joins TRBV29-1 and TRBJ2-1; 7 nucleotides match TRBD2. This CDR3 is 10 amino acids long. Germline V gene data show CDR1 as SQVTM and CDR2 as ANQGSEA. CDR3 DNA: TGCAGCGTCGGAGGACTAGAGCAGCTCTTC. Translating gives CSVGGLEQLF.

This clonotype has more than one count but fewer than ten. V usage is TRBV19 and J usage is TRBJ2-1; D is unclear. The CDR3 is made up of 15 amino acids. Germline CDR1 LNHDA, CDR2 SQIVND (reference sequence). The V end was cut by 10 bases, the J end by 0 bases, with 16 bases between. The CDR3 DNA reads as TGTGCCACCACGGCCGGGCCGGGCTCCTACAATGAGCAGTTCTTC. Encoded protein: CATTAGPGSYNEQFF.

As to this clonotype: This CDR3 fails to terminate in the conserved phenylalanine or tryptophan, so it likely reflects a read error. CDR3 residues: CASSLGPGAGGSTDTQYL. CDR3 bases: TGTGCCAGCAGCTTAGGACCCGGAGCGGGAGGAAGCACAGATACGCAGTATCTT. This chain connects TRBV7-3 to TRBJ2-3, with TRBD2 identical over 9 bases. The germline V gene has CDR1 SGHTA and CDR2 FQGTGA. V lost 2 bases to trimming and J lost 0 bases; unmatched junction nucleotides: 9. The CDR3 spans 18 residues.